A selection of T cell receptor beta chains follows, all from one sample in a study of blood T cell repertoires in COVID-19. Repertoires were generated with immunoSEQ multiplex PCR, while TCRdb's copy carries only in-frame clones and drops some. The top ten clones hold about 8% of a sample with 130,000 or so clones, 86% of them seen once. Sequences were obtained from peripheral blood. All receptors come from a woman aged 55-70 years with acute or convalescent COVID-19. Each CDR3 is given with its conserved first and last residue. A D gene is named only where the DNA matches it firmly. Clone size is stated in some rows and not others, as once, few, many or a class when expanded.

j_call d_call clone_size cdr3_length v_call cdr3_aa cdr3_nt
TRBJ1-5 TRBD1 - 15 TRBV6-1 CASSPGTDDGQPQHF TGTGCCAGCAGTCCAGGGACAGACGATGGCCAGCCCCAGCATTTT
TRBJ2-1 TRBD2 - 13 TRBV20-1 CSASGGGDWEQFF TGCAGTGCTAGTGGCGGGGGGGACTGGGAGCAGTTCTTC
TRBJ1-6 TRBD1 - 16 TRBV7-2 CASSLESTGHFSPLHF TGTGCCAGCAGCTTAGAGTCGACAGGGCATTTTTCACCCCTCCACTTT
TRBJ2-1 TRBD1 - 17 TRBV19 CASSIVMGQGFSNEQFF TGTGCCAGTAGTATAGTTATGGGACAGGGTTTTAGCAATGAGCAGTTCTTC
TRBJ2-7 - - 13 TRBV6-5 CASGEGASYEQYF TGTGCCAGCGGCGAGGGCGCCTCCTACGAGCAGTACTTC
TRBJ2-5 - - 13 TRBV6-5 CASSRQEKETQYF TGTGCCAGCAGTAGACAGGAGAAAGAGACCCAGTACTTC
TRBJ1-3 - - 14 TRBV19 CASGIRTKGNTIYF TGTGCCTCCGGCATCAGGACAAAAGGAAACACCATATATTTT
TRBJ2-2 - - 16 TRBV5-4 CASNLETRVNTGELFF TGTGCCAGCAACTTGGAAACTAGGGTAAACACCGGGGAGCTGTTTTTT
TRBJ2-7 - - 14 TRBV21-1 CASSKTEQGYEQYF TGTGCCAGCAGCAAAACGGAACAGGGGTACGAGCAGTACTTC
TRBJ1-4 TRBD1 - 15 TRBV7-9 CASSNDRVLNEKLFF TGTGCCAGCAGCAACGACAGGGTGCTTAATGAAAAACTGTTTTTT
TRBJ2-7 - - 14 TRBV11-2 CASSLGQGAYEQYF TGTGCCAGCAGCTTAGGGCAGGGCGCCTACGAGCAGTACTTC
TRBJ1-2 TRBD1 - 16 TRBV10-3 CAISEGTGRPNYGYTF TGTGCCATCAGTGAAGGGACAGGTAGACCGAACTATGGCTACACCTTC
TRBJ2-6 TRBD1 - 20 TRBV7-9 CASSNWTGGAKVTGANVLTF TGTGCCAGCAGCAATTGGACAGGGGGCGCAAAAGTAACTGGGGCCAACGTCCTGACTTTC
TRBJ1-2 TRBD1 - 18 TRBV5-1 CASSPNTGTGIANYGYTF TGCGCCAGCAGCCCCAACACCGGGACAGGGATAGCTAACTATGGCTACACCTTC
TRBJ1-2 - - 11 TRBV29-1 CSVAGSYGYTF TGCAGCGTGGCGGGGAGCTATGGCTACACCTTC
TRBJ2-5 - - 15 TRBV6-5 CASRRDTTLAETQYF TGTGCCAGCCGGAGGGATACAACCTTGGCGGAGACCCAGTACTTC
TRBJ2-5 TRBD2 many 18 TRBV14 CASSQPPFVSGDQETQYF TGTGCCAGCAGCCAACCCCCTTTCGTTAGCGGGGATCAAGAGACCCAGTACTTC
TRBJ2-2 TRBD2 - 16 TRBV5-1 CASSPGTSGGTNELFF TGCGCCAGCAGCCCAGGGACTAGCGGGGGAACAAACGAGCTGTTTTTT
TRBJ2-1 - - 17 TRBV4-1 CASSQGKELSSYNEQFF TGCGCCAGCAGCCAAGGAAAAGAACTCTCCTCCTACAATGAGCAGTTCTTC
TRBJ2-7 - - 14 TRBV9 CASSVASRGYEQYF TGTGCCAGCAGCGTAGCGTCTCGGGGGTACGAGCAGTACTTC
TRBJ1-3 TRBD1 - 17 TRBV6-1 CASSVDRGTVSGNTIYF TGTGCCAGCAGTGTCGACAGGGGGACCGTCTCTGGAAACACCATATATTTT
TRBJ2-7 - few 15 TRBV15 CATSRDRASGGEQYF TGTGCCACCAGCAGAGATCGGGCCTCAGGAGGCGAGCAGTACTTC
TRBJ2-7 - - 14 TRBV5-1 CASSFPDSSYEQYF TGCGCCAGCAGCTTCCCAGATTCTTCCTACGAGCAGTACTTC
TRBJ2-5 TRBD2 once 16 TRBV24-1 CATSDQLAGGRETQYF TGTGCCACCAGTGACCAACTAGCGGGGGGGCGAGAGACCCAGTACTTC
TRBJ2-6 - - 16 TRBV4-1 CASSPDGGLGANVLTF TGCGCCAGCAGCCCTGACGGGGGGCTTGGGGCCAACGTCCTGACTTTC
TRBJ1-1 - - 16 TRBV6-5 CASSYPAKTVNTEAFF TGTGCCAGCAGTTACCCAGCGAAAACCGTGAACACTGAAGCTTTCTTT
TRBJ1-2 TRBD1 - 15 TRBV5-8 CASSGGQEVNYGYTF TGTGCCAGCAGCGGCGGACAGGAAGTTAACTATGGCTACACCTTC
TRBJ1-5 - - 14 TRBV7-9 CASSPGKGHQPQHF TGTGCCAGCAGCCCGGGGAAAGGACATCAGCCCCAGCATTTT
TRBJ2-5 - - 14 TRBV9 CASSGRGTQTPQYF TGTGCCAGCAGCGGACGCGGGACCCAGACTCCCCAGTACTTC
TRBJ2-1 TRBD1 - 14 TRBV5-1 CASSVDRVYNEQFF TGCGCCAGCAGCGTGGACAGGGTCTACAATGAGCAGTTCTTC
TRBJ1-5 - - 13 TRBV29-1 CSVSQGSNQPQHF TGCAGCGTTTCACAGGGTAGCAATCAGCCCCAGCATTTT
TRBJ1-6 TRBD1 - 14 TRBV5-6 CASSPTGGYSPLHF TGTGCCAGCAGCCCGACAGGGGGGTATTCACCCCTCCACTTT
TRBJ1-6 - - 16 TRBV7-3 CASSPGHQKAGSPLHF TGTGCCAGCAGCCCCGGACACCAGAAGGCCGGTTCACCCCTCCACTTT
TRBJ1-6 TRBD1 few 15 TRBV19 CASNIQGVVSSPLHF TGTGCCAGTAACATACAGGGGGTCGTAAGTTCACCCCTCCACTTT
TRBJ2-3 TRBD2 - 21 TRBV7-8 CASSSPSTSGGVRRGTDTQYF TGTGCCAGCAGCTCGCCCTCGACTAGCGGGGGGGTCCGACGGGGCACAGATACGCAGTATTTT
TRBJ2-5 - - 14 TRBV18 CASSPRAGQETQYF TGTGCCAGCTCACCACGGGCAGGACAAGAGACCCAGTACTTC
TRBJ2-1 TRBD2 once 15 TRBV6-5 CASSRPGLADNEQFF TGTGCCAGCAGCCGACCCGGACTAGCGGACAATGAGCAGTTCTTC
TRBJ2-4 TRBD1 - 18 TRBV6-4 CASSAPGQAPLAKNIQYF TGTGCCAGCAGTGCCCCCGGACAGGCGCCCTTAGCCAAAAACATTCAGTACTTC
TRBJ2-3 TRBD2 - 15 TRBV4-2 CASSQEGAGVDTQYF TGTGCCAGCAGCCAAGAGGGAGCGGGGGTGGATACGCAGTATTTT
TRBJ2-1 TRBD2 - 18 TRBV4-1 CASSQVAPLAGGYNEQFF TGCGCCAGCAGCCAAGTGGCCCCACTAGCGGGGGGATACAATGAGCAGTTCTTC
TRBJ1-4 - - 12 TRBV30 CAGRNRAEKLFF TGTGCCGGGAGGAACAGGGCTGAAAAACTGTTTTTT
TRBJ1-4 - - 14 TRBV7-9 CASSLAGTLEKLFF TGTGCCAGCAGCTTAGCGGGGACACTCGAAAAACTGTTTTTT
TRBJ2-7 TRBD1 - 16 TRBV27 CASTPSGTALLWEQYF TGTGCCAGCACCCCGTCCGGGACAGCTCTCCTTTGGGAGCAGTACTTC
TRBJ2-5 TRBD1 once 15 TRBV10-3 CAISTPTGGRETQYF TGTGCCATCTCGACCCCGACAGGGGGGAGGGAGACCCAGTACTTC
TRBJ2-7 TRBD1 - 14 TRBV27 CASSPLTGYYEQYF TGTGCCAGCAGTCCGCTGACAGGGTACTACGAGCAGTACTTC
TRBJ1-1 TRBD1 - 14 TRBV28 CASSFDRVLGEAFF TGTGCCAGCAGTTTCGACAGGGTCTTAGGTGAAGCTTTCTTT
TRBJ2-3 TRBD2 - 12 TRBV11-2 CASSWGGDTQYF TGTGCCAGCAGCTGGGGGGGAGATACGCAGTATTTT